This entry is about one T cell receptor beta chain. What it binds is unknown. The data were taken from a study of cytomegalovirus exposure and HLA in healthy donors. Study-level points and caveats: A previous analysis found most TCR beta V segments productive roughly 87% or roughly 30% of the time.

The study ran its PCR with 60 Vbeta and 13 Jbeta primers. Using immunoSEQ multiplex PCR, the repertoire was profiled, and TCRdb retains in-frame clones only, with some absent. The table shows about 240,000 clones, with about 81% occurring only once. The CDR3 loop spans 12 amino acids. Germline V gene lookup returns CDR1 SGDLS and CDR2 YYNGEE. After removal of 3 bases from V and 4 bases from J, the junction contained 0 bases not matched to a gene. The V and J genes are TRBV9 and TRBJ1-2; 7 bases align to TRBD1. This clonotype was obtained from a woman aged 60-70 years in good health and CMV-seropositive. Sequenced sample: PBMCs. The CDR3 DNA sequence: TGTGCCAGCAGCGGACAGGGCTATGGCTACACCTTC. Amino acids: CASSGQGYGYTF.